The 14 T cell receptor beta chains in this list originate from one sample, sequenced in a study of identical twins. TCRdb re-called the 5' RACE reads with MiXCR, one entry per CDR3 protein. The sample records 200,000 to 300,000 distinct CDR3 sequences, 8% to 11% being singletons. The sample comprised memory T cells sorted from blood. Every receptor here comes from a man aged 50-60 years in good health.

This clonotype occurred many times. The chain has TRBV4-1 and TRBJ2-7, with a possible D match to TRBD2 (5 bases). V lost 3 bases to trimming and J lost 7 bases, with 22 bases between them. The CDR3 is 16 residues long. From germline, CDR1 is MGHRA and CDR2 YSYEKL. The CDR3 DNA sequence: TGCGCCAGCAGCCAGCTGGCGGGCTATCCCCAGGTGGAGCAGTACTTC. This translates into CASSQLAGYPQVEQYF.

This clonotype was seen many times. V gene TRBV12-3 or TRBV12-4 combines with J gene TRBJ2-1, with D hard to call. This CDR3 contains 12 residues. V lost 5 bases to trimming and J lost 8 bases, with 10 bases between them. The CDR3 sequence is CASSPHRDEQFF. CDR3 in DNA: TGTGCCAGCAGTCCCCATAGAGATGAGCAGTTCTTC.

Only a few counts were recorded for this clonotype. The V call is TRBV28, the J call TRBJ2-3; no reliable D call. V was pared by 7 bases and J by 5 bases, with 16 bases between. The CDR3 has 14 residues. Per the germline V gene, CDR1 is MDHEN and CDR2 is SYDVKM. The DNA of the CDR3 is TGTGCCAGCAAAACTCTCCGCGGAAAAGATACGCAGTATTTT. Residues: CASKTLRGKDTQYF.

This rearrangement joins TRBV19 to TRBJ2-1, with unresolved D. Germline CDR1 and CDR2: LNHDA and SQIVND (reference sequence). Trimming removed 5 bases at V and 5 bases at J, with 7 bases between. The CDR3 has 12 residues. The CDR3 DNA follows: TGTGCCAGTAGTCCAAGAAACAATGAGCAGTTCTTC. Residues: CASSPRNNEQFF.

This clonotype appeared many times. J is TRBJ1-1 and V is TRBV7-9, with a weak D call TRBD1 (5 bases). The CDR3 runs to 15 residues. The V end was cut by 5 bases, the J end by 7 bases, with 20 bases between. Per the germline V gene, CDR1 is SEHNR and CDR2 is FQNEAQ (reference sequence). CDR3 amino acids: CASSPPSGTVLEAFF. In DNA, the CDR3 is TGTGCCAGCAGCCCTCCATCCGGGACGGTGCTTGAAGCTTTCTTT.

At least ten counts were recorded for this clonotype. V gene TRBV20-1 combines with J gene TRBJ2-7; D may be TRBD2 (5 bases). The CDR3 is made up of 17 amino acids. Deletions cut 0 bases from V and 6 bases from J, with 24 bases between. CDR1 is DFQATT, CDR2 SNEGSKA, per germline (reference sequence). The CDR3 loop is CSARDSRTHGDGGEQYF. The CDR3 bases are TGCAGTGCTAGAGATTCTCGCACCCACGGGGATGGAGGCGAGCAGTACTTC.

This clonotype was detected a few times. V usage is TRBV15 and J usage is TRBJ2-2; 7 positions agree with TRBD1. The CDR3 sequence is 15 residues long. Germline V lookup: CDR1 LNHNV, CDR2 YYDKDF (reference sequence). The ends lost 3 bases at V and 6 bases at J; junction bases unmatched: 7. The CDR3 region is CATSRGTAPAGELFF. The CDR3 nucleotides are TGTGCCACCAGCAGGGGGACAGCCCCCGCCGGGGAGCTGTTTTTT.

This clonotype was observed a few times. J is TRBJ2-7 and V is TRBV10-3; 7 bases are shared with TRBD1. The CDR3 contains 14 residues. Germline-derived CDR1 and CDR2 are ENHRY and SYGVKD. V lost 11 bases to trimming and J lost 3 bases; unmatched junction nucleotides: 13. As DNA, the CDR3 is TGTGCCGCGCGAATGGACAGGAGTATCTACGAGCAGTACTTC. Translation gives CAARMDRSIYEQYF.

The chain uses TRBV4-3 and TRBJ1-2; unclear D gene. The V gene's germline CDR1 is LGHNA and CDR2 YSLEER. CDR3 length: 14 amino acids. V lost 1 base and J 2 bases, leaving 8 bases between the germline ends. Here the CDR3 reads CASSQGGRNYGYTF. The CDR3 bases are TGCGCCAGCAGCCAAGGTGGGCGGAACTATGGCTACACCTTC.

This clonotype was detected many times. The V gene is TRBV7-9, the J gene TRBJ2-7, with D possibly called TRBD1 or TRBD2 (5 bases each). Germline V gene data show CDR1 as SEHNR and CDR2 as FQNEAQ (reference sequence). Trimming took 0 bases from V and 7 from J, leaving 13 bases between them. This CDR3 has 14 residues. CDR3 coding DNA: TGTGCCAGCAGCTTAGCCCCGGGGCGCGAGGAGCAGTACTTC. Translation: CASSLAPGREEQYF.

The chain is built from TRBV11-2 and TRBJ2-4; TRBD2 is a possible D gene (5 bases). The V end was cut by 3 bases, the J end by 6 bases, with 12 bases between. This CDR3 comprises 14 residues. Germline V lookup: CDR1 SGHAT, CDR2 FQNNGV. The CDR3: CASSLSSRGNIQYF. In nucleotides, the CDR3 is TGTGCCAGCAGCTTGTCTTCCCGGGGAAACATTCAGTACTTC.

This clonotype came up many times. The chain uses TRBV4-1 and TRBJ1-1; D not resolved. The CDR3 sequence is 14 residues long. Germline V gene data show CDR1 as MGHRA and CDR2 as YSYEKL. The V gene lost 1 base and the J gene lost 0 bases, with 6 bases spanning the gap. The CDR3 region has the DNA TGCGCCAGCAGCCAAGGGGCTCTGAACACTGAAGCTTTCTTT. Encoded protein: CASSQGALNTEAFF.

This chain uses TRBV25-1 with TRBJ2-3; D remains ambiguous. V shed 8 bases and J shed 3 bases, with 18 bases lying between them. This CDR3 spans 15 amino acids. Per the germline V gene, CDR1 is MGHDK and CDR2 is SYGVNS. CDR3 nucleotides: TGTGCCAGCGCCACCTACTATGGTCATACAGATACGCAGTATTTT. Protein sequence: CASATYYGHTDTQYF.

This clonotype was counted many times. The chain employs TRBV5-1 and TRBJ1-1; D is possibly TRBD1 (5 bases). Looked up from germline, CDR1 is SGHRS and CDR2 is YFSETQ. The CDR3 has 14 amino acids. V was pared by 5 bases and J by 0 bases, with 11 bases between. This CDR3 is CASSHQGVNTEAFF. The CDR3 coding sequence is TGCGCCAGCAGTCATCAGGGTGTGAACACTGAAGCTTTCTTT.